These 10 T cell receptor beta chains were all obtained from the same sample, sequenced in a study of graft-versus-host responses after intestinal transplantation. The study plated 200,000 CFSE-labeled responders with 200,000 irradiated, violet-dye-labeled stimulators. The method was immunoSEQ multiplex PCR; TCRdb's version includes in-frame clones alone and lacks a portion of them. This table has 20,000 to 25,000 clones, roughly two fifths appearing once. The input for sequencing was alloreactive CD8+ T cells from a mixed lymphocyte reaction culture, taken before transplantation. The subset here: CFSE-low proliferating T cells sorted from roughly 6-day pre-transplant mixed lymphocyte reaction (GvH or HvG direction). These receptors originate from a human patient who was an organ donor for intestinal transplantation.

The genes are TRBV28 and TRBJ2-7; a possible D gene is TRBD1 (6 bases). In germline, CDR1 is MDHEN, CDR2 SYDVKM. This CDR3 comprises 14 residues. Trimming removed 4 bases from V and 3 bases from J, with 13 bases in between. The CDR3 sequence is CASSYGQGSYEQYF. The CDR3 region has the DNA TGTGCCAGCAGTTATGGGCAGGGGAGCTACGAGCAGTACTTC.

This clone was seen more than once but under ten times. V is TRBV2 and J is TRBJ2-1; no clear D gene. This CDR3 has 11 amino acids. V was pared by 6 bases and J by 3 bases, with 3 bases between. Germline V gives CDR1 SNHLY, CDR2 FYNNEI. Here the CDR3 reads CASRDYNEQFF. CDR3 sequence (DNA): TGTGCCAGCAGAGACTACAATGAGCAGTTCTTC.

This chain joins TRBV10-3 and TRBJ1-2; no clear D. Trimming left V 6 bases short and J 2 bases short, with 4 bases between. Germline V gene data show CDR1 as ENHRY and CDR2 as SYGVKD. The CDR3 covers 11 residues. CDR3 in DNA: TGTGCCATCAGGGACAACTATGGCTACACCTTC. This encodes CAIRDNYGYTF.

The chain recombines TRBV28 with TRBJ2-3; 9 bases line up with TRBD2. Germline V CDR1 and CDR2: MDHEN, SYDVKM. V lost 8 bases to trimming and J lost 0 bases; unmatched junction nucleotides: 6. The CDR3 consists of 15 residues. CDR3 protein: CASSRLAASTDTQYF. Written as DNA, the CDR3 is TGTGCCAGCTCCCGACTAGCGGCTAGCACAGATACGCAGTATTTT.

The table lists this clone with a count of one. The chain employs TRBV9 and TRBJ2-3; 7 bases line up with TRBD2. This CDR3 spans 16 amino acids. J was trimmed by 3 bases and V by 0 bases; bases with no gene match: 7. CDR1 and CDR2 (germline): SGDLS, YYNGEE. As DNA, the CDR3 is TGTGCCAGCAGCGTAGAGGGCGGGAGTTTTACAGATACGCAGTATTTT. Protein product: CASSVEGGSFTDTQYF.

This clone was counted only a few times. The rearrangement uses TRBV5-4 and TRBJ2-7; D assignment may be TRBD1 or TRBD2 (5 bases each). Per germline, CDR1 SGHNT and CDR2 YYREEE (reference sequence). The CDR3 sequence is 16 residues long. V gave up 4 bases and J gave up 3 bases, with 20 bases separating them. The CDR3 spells CASSLRWRTSFYEQYF. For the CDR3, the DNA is TGTGCCAGCAGCCTGCGTTGGAGGACATCTTTCTACGAGCAGTACTTC.

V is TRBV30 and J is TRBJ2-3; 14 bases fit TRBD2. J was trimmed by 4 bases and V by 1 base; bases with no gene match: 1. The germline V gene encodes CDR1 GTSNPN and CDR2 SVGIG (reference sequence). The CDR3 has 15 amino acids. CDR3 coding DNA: TGTGCCTGGAGTGGACTAGCGGGAGGGCCAGATACGCAGTATTTT. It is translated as CAWSGLAGGPDTQYF.

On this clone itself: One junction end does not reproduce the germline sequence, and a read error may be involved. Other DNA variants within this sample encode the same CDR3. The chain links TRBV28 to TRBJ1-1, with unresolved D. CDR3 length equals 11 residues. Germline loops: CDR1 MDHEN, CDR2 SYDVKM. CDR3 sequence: CASSFGGEAFF. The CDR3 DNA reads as TGTGCCAGCAGTTTCGGCGGGGAAGCCTTCTTT.

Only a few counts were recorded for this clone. The CDR3 reads CASSIGGQGYEQYF. CDR3 in DNA: TGTGCCAGCAGCATCGGGGGACAGGGCTACGAGCAGTACTTC. V usage is TRBV7-2 and J usage is TRBJ2-7; 9 positions agree with TRBD1. Germline CDR1 SGHTA, CDR2 FQGNSA. The CDR3 is made up of 14 amino acids. V dropped 5 bases and J dropped 3; count of bases not matched to a gene: 5.

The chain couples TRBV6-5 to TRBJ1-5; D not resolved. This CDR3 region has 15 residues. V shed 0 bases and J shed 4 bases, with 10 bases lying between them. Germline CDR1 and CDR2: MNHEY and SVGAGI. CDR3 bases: TGTGCCAGCAGTTACTCGATTCAGACTAATCAGCCCCAGCATTTT. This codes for CASSYSIQTNQPQHF.